The clone carrying this T cell receptor beta chain was seen a few times. Germline-derived CDR1 and CDR2 are SGHRS and YFSETQ. Trimming removed 6 bases from V and 7 bases from J; junction bases left unmatched: 9. The CDR3 totals 14 residues. Per the study methods: Nucleated cell number was recorded as an estimate derived from reference gene primer amplification. Sequencing used immunoSEQ multiplex PCR; TCRdb keeps in-frame clones, though not all of them. D and trimming come from the DNA, and the V and J calls and clone size come from that table. The sample holds around 50,000 clones, around four fifths seen once. The data originate from a study of blood T cell repertoires in COVID-19. Study in general: Acute-phase and convalescent COVID-19 samples originated in the United States, Italy and Spain. Sources were T cells, B-cell-depleted T cells, or PBMCs; the material itself was cDNA or gDNA.

The sequence derives from a human donor in a cohort sampled during active COVID-19. Sequenced material: peripheral blood. V is TRBV5-1 and J is TRBJ1-2; 10 nucleotides match TRBD1. The CDR3 sequence: CASKQDRGASGYTF. CDR3 nucleotides: TGCGCCAGCAAACAGGACAGGGGGGCTAGTGGCTACACCTTC. Full variable domain (outside the CDR3, taken from reference TRBV5-1 and TRBJ1-2): KAGVTQTPRYLIKTRGQQVTLSCSPISGHRSVSWYQQTPGQGLQFLFEYFSETQRNKGNFPGRFSGRQFSNSRSEMNVSTLELGDSALYLCASKQDRGASGYTFGSGTRLTVV.